This is a list of T cell receptor beta chains from one sample in a study of shared clonotypes between healthy human individuals. Only in-frame clones appear in the TCRdb table, and some are missing; sequencing was by immunoSEQ multiplex PCR. Of about 2.1 million clones in the sample, 90% to 95% were seen once. Input material: naive CD8+ T cells from PBMCs. The source is a young man in good health. Some clones in this sample may be carry-over from other donors' samples. The CDR3 runs from the conserved cysteine through the conserved F or W. The D gene is left open where the match is weak. Clone size is shown for a subset of rows, as once, few, many or a class of expanded clone.

j_call clone_size d_call v_call cdr3_nt cdr3_aa
TRBJ2-7 - - TRBV5-6 TGTGCCAGCAGCCCATCTTACAGGGGGGGTGGATACGAGCAGTACTTC CASSPSYRGGGYEQYF
TRBJ2-7 once - TRBV6-5 TGTGCCAGCAGTTCCGCGGGAATGAAGAATTACGAGCAGTACTTC CASSSAGMKNYEQYF
TRBJ2-3 - - TRBV2 TGTGCCAGGACCGGGACCCCCACAGATACGCAGTATTTT CARTGTPTDTQYF
TRBJ2-7 - TRBD2 TRBV28 TGTGCCAGCAGTTTCGACGGACTAGCCGAGGGCGAGCAGTACTTC CASSFDGLAEGEQYF
TRBJ1-3 - - TRBV19 TGTGCCAGTAGTTGGACAGTTGGAAACACCATATATTTT CASSWTVGNTIYF
TRBJ1-4 - - TRBV7-9 TGTGCCAGCAGCTTGGACAGATATAATGAAAAACTGTTTTTT CASSLDRYNEKLFF
TRBJ2-3 - - TRBV5-4 TGTGCCAGCAGCCGGAGGGGGCGGACTAGCACAGATACGCAGTATTTT CASSRRGRTSTDTQYF
TRBJ1-5 - - TRBV6-5 TGTGCCAGCAGTTACTCGGAGGGGGATCAGCCCCAGCATTTT CASSYSEGDQPQHF
TRBJ2-7 - TRBD1 TRBV7-9 TGTGCCAGCAGCTTAGCCTCCGGGACAGAATACGAGCAGTACTTC CASSLASGTEYEQYF
TRBJ2-7 - TRBD2 TRBV7-2 TGTGCCAGCAGGGACGGAGCGGGATTTGTCTACGAGCAGTACTTC CASRDGAGFVYEQYF
TRBJ2-7 - - TRBV2 TGTGCCAGCAGCCCGGGGGGCGGCTACGAGCAGTACTTC CASSPGGGYEQYF
TRBJ1-2 - - TRBV5-6 TGTGCCAGCAGCTACCGGGCCCCCTTAGGAGATGGCTACACCTTC CASSYRAPLGDGYTF
TRBJ1-2 - - TRBV29-1 TGCAGCGTTCCTGAAGGGGGGGGGCGGCATCGCGACTATGGCTACACCTTC CSVPEGGGRHRDYGYTF
TRBJ2-7 - - TRBV9 TGTGCCAGCAGCGTAGGGGCGGATTACGAGCAGTACTTC CASSVGADYEQYF
TRBJ1-1 - - TRBV28 TGTGCCAGCAGTTTAAGAGGTCCGAACACTGAAGCTTTCTTT CASSLRGPNTEAFF
TRBJ1-1 - - TRBV4-1 TGCGCCAGCAGCCTCATCCCCGGGCTGGGCACTGAAGCTTTCTTT CASSLIPGLGTEAFF
TRBJ1-2 - - TRBV19 TGTGCCAGTACCCCGGGGCAGGGGTTAATTGATGGCTACACCTTC CASTPGQGLIDGYTF
TRBJ2-7 - - TRBV28 TGTGCCAGCAGGGAAACCGGAGTTCCCTACGAGCAGTACTTC CASRETGVPYEQYF
TRBJ2-1 - - TRBV4-1 TGCGCCAGCAGCCAAGGGGGGCCTGAGCAGTTCTTC CASSQGGPEQFF
TRBJ2-7 - TRBD2 TRBV11-2 TGTGCCAGCAGCTTAGGCGGGAGCTACGAGCAGTACTTC CASSLGGSYEQYF
TRBJ2-7 - - TRBV15 TGTGCCACCAGCAGCGCCTTTAACGAGCAGTACTTC CATSSAFNEQYF
TRBJ2-7 - - TRBV19 TGTGCCAGTAGTTTAAGGGGTACGTCCTACGAGCAGTACTTC CASSLRGTSYEQYF
TRBJ1-2 - - TRBV27 TGTGCCAGCAAAATAACAGGGTTATCTAGCTACACCTTC CASKITGLSSYTF
TRBJ2-2 - - TRBV18 TGTGCCAGCTCACCACTATTACAGGGTGACACCGGGGAGCTGTTTTTT CASSPLLQGDTGELFF
TRBJ1-1 - - TRBV13 TGTGCCAGCAGCCCTAGTCAGGGAATGAACACTGAAGCTTTCTTT CASSPSQGMNTEAFF
TRBJ2-1 - TRBD1 TRBV6-1 TGTGCCAGCAGTGAACAGCCATGGGGACAGTCCTACAATGAGCAGTTCTTC CASSEQPWGQSYNEQFF
TRBJ2-5 - TRBD2 TRBV27 TGTGCCAGCTGGCGGGGGGAGACCCAGTACTTC CASWRGETQYF
TRBJ1-1 - - TRBV5-1 TGCGCCAGCAGTTTTGGCACAGGGATGAACACTGAAGCTTTCTTT CASSFGTGMNTEAFF
TRBJ2-7 - TRBD2 TRBV27 TGTGCCAGCAGTTCTGGGACTAGCGGGAGCGAGCAGTACTTC CASSSGTSGSEQYF
TRBJ2-3 - - TRBV5-6 TGTGCCAGCAGCTTGTTACCGGACAGCCCCACAGATACGCAGTATTTT CASSLLPDSPTDTQYF
TRBJ2-7 - TRBD1 TRBV6-5 TGTGCCAGCAGTTACTCGAAAGGGGACAGGGCCTACGAGCAGTACTTC CASSYSKGDRAYEQYF
TRBJ2-7 - TRBD2 TRBV11-2 TGTGCCAGCGGGACTAGCGGAACTGAGCAGTACTTC CASGTSGTEQYF
TRBJ1-2 - TRBD1 TRBV28 TGTGCCAGCAGCCTGACAGGGAATGGCTACACCTTC CASSLTGNGYTF
TRBJ2-1 once - TRBV10-3 TGTGCCATAACCGGGACACTCAACAATGAGCAGTTCTTC CAITGTLNNEQFF
TRBJ2-7 - - TRBV4-3 TGCGCCAGCAGCCAAGGAGCACGGGGGTCCCCCTACGAGCAGTACTTC CASSQGARGSPYEQYF
TRBJ2-7 - - TRBV10-2 TGCGCCAGCAGTGATGTAGGTTACTCCTACGAGCAGTACTTC CASSDVGYSYEQYF
TRBJ2-2 once TRBD1 TRBV29-1 TGCAGCGTTGAAGAAATTGGGACAGCGAACACCGGGGAGCTGTTTTTT CSVEEIGTANTGELFF
TRBJ2-7 - - TRBV2 TGTGCCGGCCGGGGAAGATCATCCTACGAGCAGTACTTC CAGRGRSSYEQYF
TRBJ2-7 - - TRBV5-1 TGCGCCAGCAGCTTGCTTTTAGGACCCCCACCCCACGAGCAGTACTTC CASSLLLGPPPHEQYF
TRBJ2-1 - - TRBV5-1 TGCGCCAGCAGCTTGGATAAGGGCAATGAGCAGTTCTTC CASSLDKGNEQFF
TRBJ2-1 - TRBD2 TRBV27 TGTGCCAGCAGTCCCGGGACTAGCGGGAGGGCCGGCAATGAGCAGTTCTTC CASSPGTSGRAGNEQFF
TRBJ2-7 - - TRBV28 TGTGCCAGCAGTTTATTTCAAGCCTCTGGCTACGAGCAGTACTTC CASSLFQASGYEQYF
TRBJ2-3 - - TRBV2 TGTGCCAGCAGTGAAGCGGGTAGGGGTAACACAGATACGCAGTATTTT CASSEAGRGNTDTQYF
TRBJ2-1 - TRBD1 TRBV9 TGTGCCAGCAGCGACCCGGGACAGGGAATTTACAATGAGCAGTTCTTC CASSDPGQGIYNEQFF
TRBJ2-7 - TRBD1 TRBV6-5 TGTGCCAGCAGTTACCGGGACAGTCGCTCCTACGAGCAGTACTTC CASSYRDSRSYEQYF
TRBJ2-7 - TRBD1 TRBV2 TGTGCCAGCAGTAAAACGCCTTTACAGGGGTTCGGTTCACACGAGCAGTACTTC CASSKTPLQGFGSHEQYF
TRBJ2-7 - - TRBV2 TGTGCCAGCAAAGGACAGTCGGATCCCTACGAGCAGTACTTC CASKGQSDPYEQYF
TRBJ2-1 - - TRBV4-1 TGCGCCAGCAGCCAGGCCGGTCCGGGTTTCACCTACAATGAGCAGTTCTTC CASSQAGPGFTYNEQFF
TRBJ1-5 - TRBD1 TRBV18 TGTGCCAGCTCACCCTGGACAGGGAACAATCAGCCCCAGCATTTT CASSPWTGNNQPQHF